Listed below are T cell receptor beta chains from one sample, sequenced in a study of human T cells and chemical hapten exposure. Using its own MiXCR run on the RACE reads, TCRdb lists one record per CDR3 protein. The table lists approximately 400,000 distinct CDR3 sequences, 5% to 6.5% of them singletons. The input for sequencing was whole blood, taken in connection with sensitization to the hapten diphenylcyclopropenone (DPC). Every receptor here comes from a woman aged 45-60 years with alopecia areata. Some clones in this sample may be carry-over from other donors' samples. Each CDR3 is given with its conserved first and last residue. A D gene is named only where the DNA matches it firmly. Clone size, where shown, is once, few, many, or a class for clones that have expanded.

>few|TRBJ1-4|TRBD1|TRBV29-1
CSATGVEKLFF
TGCAGCGCCACAGGGGTTGAAAAACTGTTTTTT
>few|TRBJ2-1|TRBD1|TRBV7-8
CASSLKGQGKDEQFF
TGTGCCAGCAGCTTAAAAGGACAGGGGAAGGATGAGCAGTTCTTC
>many|TRBJ1-5|NA|TRBV29-1
CSVGEGGQPQHF
TGCAGCGTTGGAGAGGGAGGTCAGCCCCAGCATTTT
>few|TRBJ2-3|TRBD2|TRBV7-8
CASSAVAGEDTQYF
TGTGCCAGCAGCGCAGTAGCGGGAGAGGATACGCAGTATTTT
>few|TRBJ1-4|NA|TRBV28
CASRLQGGDEKLFF
TGTGCCAGCAGACTCCAGGGAGGAGATGAAAAACTGTTTTTT
>few|TRBJ1-1|TRBD1|TRBV20-1
CSASFGQGDTEAFF
TGCAGTGCTAGTTTCGGACAGGGGGACACTGAAGCTTTCTTT
>many|TRBJ2-7|NA|TRBV9
CASSVESGSSYEQYF
TGTGCCAGCAGCGTAGAGAGTGGGAGCTCCTACGAGCAGTACTTC
>many|TRBJ1-3|NA|TRBV12-3/TRBV12-4
CASSLGISGNTIYF
TGTGCCAGCAGTCTAGGGATCTCTGGAAACACCATATATTTT
>many|TRBJ1-1|NA|TRBV27
CASRKTDRRTEAFF
TGTGCCAGCAGGAAGACGGACCGGCGAACTGAAGCTTTCTTT
>few|TRBJ1-1|NA|TRBV20-1
CSASVTEAFF
TGCAGTGCTAGCGTAACTGAAGCTTTCTTT
>NA|TRBJ2-1|TRBD2|TRBV7-2
CASSSKLAGGYNEQFF
TGTGCCAGCAGCTCCAAACTAGCGGGGGGCTACAATGAGCAGTTCTTC
>NA|TRBJ2-1|NA|TRBV19
CASSMELSSYNEQFF
TGTGCCAGTAGTATGGAACTCTCATCATACAATGAGCAGTTCTTC
>few|TRBJ2-1|NA|TRBV2
CASSERAPKQFF
TGTGCCAGCAGTGAACGGGCCCCTAAGCAGTTCTTC
>NA|TRBJ1-2|NA|TRBV2
CASTGGVGYGYTF
TGTGCCAGCACCGGGGGGGTAGGGTATGGCTACACCTTC
>few|TRBJ1-6|NA|TRBV5-1
CASRLDQNSPLHF
TGCGCCAGCCGACTGGATCAGAATTCACCCCTCCACTTT
>many|TRBJ1-1|NA|TRBV6-5
CASVRGTEAFF
TGTGCCAGCGTGCGGGGCACTGAAGCTTTCTTT
>few|TRBJ2-7|NA|TRBV20-1
CSVPSTRARDFEQYF
TGCAGTGTTCCCAGTACCAGGGCGCGCGACTTCGAGCAGTACTTC
>NA|TRBJ2-7|NA|TRBV12-3/TRBV12-4
CASNRGEAYEQYF
TGTGCCAGCAACCGGGGCGAAGCCTACGAGCAGTACTTC
>many|TRBJ2-7|NA|TRBV5-5
CASSAKGDSYEQYF
TGTGCCAGCAGTGCAAAAGGGGACTCCTACGAGCAGTACTTC
>many|TRBJ2-3|TRBD2|TRBV4-3
CASSRMPGTTASTDTQYF
TGCGCCAGCAGCCGCATGCCCGGGACTACTGCTAGCACAGATACGCAGTATTTT
>NA|TRBJ2-3|NA|TRBV7-9
CASSSNWGGTDTQYF
TGTGCCAGCAGCTCAAACTGGGGGGGCACAGATACGCAGTATTTT
>many|TRBJ1-5|NA|TRBV6-6
CASSSGQPQHF
TGTGCCAGCAGTTCCGGCCAGCCCCAGCATTTT
>few|TRBJ1-5|NA|TRBV2
CASTPTGSNQPQHF
TGTGCCAGCACCCCGACTGGGAGCAATCAGCCCCAGCATTTT
>many|TRBJ2-1|TRBD1|TRBV19
CASSRTGARNEQFF
TGTGCCAGTAGTCGGACAGGGGCCCGTAATGAGCAGTTCTTC
>NA|TRBJ2-4|NA|TRBV7-8
CASSLPEEGNIQYF
TGTGCCAGCAGCTTACCGGAGGAGGGGAACATTCAGTACTTC
>many|TRBJ1-1|NA|TRBV29-1
CSVEGAGDDAFF
TGCAGCGTTGAAGGAGCGGGGGACGACGCTTTCTTT
>many|TRBJ1-1|NA|TRBV7-9
CASSLETEEAFF
TGTGCCAGCAGCTTAGAGACCGAAGAAGCTTTCTTT
>once|TRBJ1-4|NA|TRBV29-1
CSVRPYSTTNEKLFF
TGCAGCGTGAGACCGTACTCTACAACTAATGAAAAACTGTTTTTT
>NA|TRBJ2-7|TRBD1|TRBV30
CAWIRTGVIAGEQYF
TGTGCCTGGATTCGGACAGGGGTTATAGCCGGCGAGCAGTACTTC